The T cell receptor (beta chain) described here comes from a study of blood T cell repertoires in COVID-19. Clones were sequenced by immunoSEQ multiplex PCR, and TCRdb holds only the in-frame ones, with some missing. This sample has 190,000 or so clones, with about 83% found just once. Only one count was recorded for this clone. The TCR comes from a woman younger than 35 who had recovered from COVID-19. Sample: peripheral blood.

The chain's CDR3 is CASRGMRSGANVLTF. The CDR3 DNA reads TGTGCCAGCCGAGGGATGCGCTCTGGGGCCAACGTCCTGACTTTC. The J gene is TRBJ2-6, the V gene TRBV2, with TRBD2 as a possible D gene (5 bases). The CDR3 extends over 15 amino acids. V was trimmed by 8 bases and J by 0 bases, leaving 11 bases between them. Germline CDR1 reads SNHLY; CDR2 reads FYNNEI.